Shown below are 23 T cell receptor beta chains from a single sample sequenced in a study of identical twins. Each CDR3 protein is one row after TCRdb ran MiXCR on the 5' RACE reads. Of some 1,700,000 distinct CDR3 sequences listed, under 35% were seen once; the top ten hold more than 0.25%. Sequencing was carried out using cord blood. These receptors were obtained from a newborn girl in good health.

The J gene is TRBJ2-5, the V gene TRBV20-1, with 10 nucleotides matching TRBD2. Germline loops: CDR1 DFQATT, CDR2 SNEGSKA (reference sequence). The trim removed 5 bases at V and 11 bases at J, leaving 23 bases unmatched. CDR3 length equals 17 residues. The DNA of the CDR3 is TGCAGTGCTCAATCCCGTAAGCGGGAGGGCCGGTACAATGAGCAGTACTTC. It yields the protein CSAQSRKREGRYNEQYF.

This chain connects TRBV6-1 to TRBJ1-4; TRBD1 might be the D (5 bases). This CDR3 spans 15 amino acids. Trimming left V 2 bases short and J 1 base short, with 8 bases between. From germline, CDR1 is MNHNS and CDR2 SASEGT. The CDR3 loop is CASSELGGTNEKLFF. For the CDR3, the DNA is TGTGCCAGCAGTGAATTGGGGGGAACTAATGAAAAACTGTTTTTT.

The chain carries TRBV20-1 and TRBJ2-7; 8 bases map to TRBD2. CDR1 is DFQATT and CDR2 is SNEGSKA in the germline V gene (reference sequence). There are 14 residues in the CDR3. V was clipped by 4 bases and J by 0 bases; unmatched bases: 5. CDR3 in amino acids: CSAISGELSYEQYF. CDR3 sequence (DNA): TGCAGTGCTATTAGCGGGGAGCTCTCCTACGAGCAGTACTTC.

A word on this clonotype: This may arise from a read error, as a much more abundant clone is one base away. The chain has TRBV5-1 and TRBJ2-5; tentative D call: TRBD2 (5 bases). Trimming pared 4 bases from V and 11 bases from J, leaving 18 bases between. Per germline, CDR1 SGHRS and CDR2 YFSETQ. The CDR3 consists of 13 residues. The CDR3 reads CASSASTVGEQYF. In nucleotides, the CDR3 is TGCGCCAGCAGCGCTAGCACGGTCGGTGAGCAGTACTTC.

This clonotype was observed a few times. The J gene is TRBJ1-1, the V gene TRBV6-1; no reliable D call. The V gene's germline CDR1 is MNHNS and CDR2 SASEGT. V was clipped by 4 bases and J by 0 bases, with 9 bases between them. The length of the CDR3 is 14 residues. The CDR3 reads CASSVRVMNTEAFF. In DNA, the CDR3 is TGTGCCAGCAGTGTTCGGGTGATGAACACTGAAGCTTTCTTT.

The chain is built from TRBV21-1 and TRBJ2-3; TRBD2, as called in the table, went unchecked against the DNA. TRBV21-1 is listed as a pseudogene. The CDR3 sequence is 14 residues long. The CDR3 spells CASWTSTRTDAQYF. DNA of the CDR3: TGTGCCAGCTGGACTAGCACCCGCACAGATGCGCAGTATTTT.

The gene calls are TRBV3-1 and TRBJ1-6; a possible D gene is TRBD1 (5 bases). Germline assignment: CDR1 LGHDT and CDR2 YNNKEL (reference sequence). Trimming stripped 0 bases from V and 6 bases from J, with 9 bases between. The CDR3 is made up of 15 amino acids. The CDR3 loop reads CASSQDGGFNSPLHF. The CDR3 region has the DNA TGTGCCAGCAGCCAAGACGGGGGGTTTAATTCACCCCTCCACTTT.

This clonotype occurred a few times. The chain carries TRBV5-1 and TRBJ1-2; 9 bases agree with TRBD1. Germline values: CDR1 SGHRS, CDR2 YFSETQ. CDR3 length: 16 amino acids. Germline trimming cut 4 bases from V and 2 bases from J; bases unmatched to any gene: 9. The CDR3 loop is CASSQDRGGSNYGYTF. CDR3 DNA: TGCGCCAGCAGCCAAGACAGGGGGGGGTCCAACTATGGCTACACCTTC.

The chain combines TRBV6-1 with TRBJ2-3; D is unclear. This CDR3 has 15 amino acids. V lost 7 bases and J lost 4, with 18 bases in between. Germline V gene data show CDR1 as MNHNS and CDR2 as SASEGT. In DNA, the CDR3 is TGTGCCAGCACGGCCCGGCTAGAAGTCGCAGATACGCAGTATTTT. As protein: CASTARLEVADTQYF.

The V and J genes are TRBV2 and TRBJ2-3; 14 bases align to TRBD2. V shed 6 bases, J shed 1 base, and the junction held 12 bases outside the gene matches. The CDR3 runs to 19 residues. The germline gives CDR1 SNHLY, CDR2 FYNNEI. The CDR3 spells CASRQGLAGAKTRTDTQYF. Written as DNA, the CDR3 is TGTGCCAGCAGGCAGGGACTAGCGGGGGCTAAAACGCGCACAGATACGCAGTATTTT.

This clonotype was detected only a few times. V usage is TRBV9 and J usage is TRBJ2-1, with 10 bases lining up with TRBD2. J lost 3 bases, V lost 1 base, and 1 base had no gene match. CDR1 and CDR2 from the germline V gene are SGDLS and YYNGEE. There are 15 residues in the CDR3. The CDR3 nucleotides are TGTGCCAGCAGCGTACGGACTAGCGGCTACAATGAGCAGTTCTTC. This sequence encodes CASSVRTSGYNEQFF.

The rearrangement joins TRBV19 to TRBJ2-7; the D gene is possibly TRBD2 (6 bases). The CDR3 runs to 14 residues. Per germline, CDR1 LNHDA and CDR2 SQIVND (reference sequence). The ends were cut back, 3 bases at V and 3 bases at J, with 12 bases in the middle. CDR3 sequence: CASSMGLQYYEQYF. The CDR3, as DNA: TGTGCCAGTAGTATGGGACTCCAATACTACGAGCAGTACTTC.

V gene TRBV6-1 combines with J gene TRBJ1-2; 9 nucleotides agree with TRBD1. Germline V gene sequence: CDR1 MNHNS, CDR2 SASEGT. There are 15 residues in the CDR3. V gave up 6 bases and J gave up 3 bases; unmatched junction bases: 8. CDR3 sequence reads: CASSRTGQGYYGYTF. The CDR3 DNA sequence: TGTGCCAGCAGCCGAACGGGACAGGGATACTATGGCTACACCTTC.

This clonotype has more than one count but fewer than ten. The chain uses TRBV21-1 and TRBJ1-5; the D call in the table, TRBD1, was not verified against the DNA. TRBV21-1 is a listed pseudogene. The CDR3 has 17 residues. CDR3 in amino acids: CARVKGRDRGRDQPQHF. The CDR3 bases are TGTGCCAGGGTAAAAGGTCGGGACAGGGGGCGCGATCAGCCCCAGCATTTT.

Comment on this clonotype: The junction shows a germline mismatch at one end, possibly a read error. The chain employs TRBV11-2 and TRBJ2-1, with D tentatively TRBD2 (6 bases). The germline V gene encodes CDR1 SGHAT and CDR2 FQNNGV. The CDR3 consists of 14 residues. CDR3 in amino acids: CASTLGGVRNEQFF. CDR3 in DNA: TGTGCCAGCACCTTAGGAGGGGTTCGGAATGAGCAGTTCTTC. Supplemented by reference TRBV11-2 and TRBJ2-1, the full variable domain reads EAGVAQSPRYKIIEKRQSVAFWCNPISGHATLYWYQQILGQGPKLLIQFQNNGVVDDSQLPKDRFSAERLKGVDSTLKIQPAKLEDSAVYLCASTLGGVRNEQFFGPGTRLTVL.

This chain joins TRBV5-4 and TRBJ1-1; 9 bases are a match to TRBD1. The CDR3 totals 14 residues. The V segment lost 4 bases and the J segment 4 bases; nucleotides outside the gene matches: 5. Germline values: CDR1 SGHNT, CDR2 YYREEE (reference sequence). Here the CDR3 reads CASSGGQGSTEAFF. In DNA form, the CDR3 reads TGTGCCAGCAGCGGGGGACAGGGATCCACTGAAGCTTTCTTT.

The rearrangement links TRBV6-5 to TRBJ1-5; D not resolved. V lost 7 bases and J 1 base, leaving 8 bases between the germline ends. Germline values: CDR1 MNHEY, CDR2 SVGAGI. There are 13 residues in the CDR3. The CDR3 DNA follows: TGTGCCAGCACCACTGGGAGCAATCAGCCCCAGCATTTT. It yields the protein CASTTGSNQPQHF.

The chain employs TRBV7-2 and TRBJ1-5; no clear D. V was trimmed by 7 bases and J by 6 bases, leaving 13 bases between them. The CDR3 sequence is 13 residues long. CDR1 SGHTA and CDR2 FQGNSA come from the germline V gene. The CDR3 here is CASTHPGVQPQHF. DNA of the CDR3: TGTGCCAGCACCCACCCGGGAGTTCAGCCCCAGCATTTT.

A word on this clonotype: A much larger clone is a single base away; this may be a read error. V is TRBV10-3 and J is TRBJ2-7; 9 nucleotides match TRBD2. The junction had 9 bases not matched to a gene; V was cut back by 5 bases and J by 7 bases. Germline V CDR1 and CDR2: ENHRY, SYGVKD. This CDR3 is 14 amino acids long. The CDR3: CAISPGTSYNEQYF. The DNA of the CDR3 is TGTGCCATCAGTCCCGGGACTAGCTACAATGAGCAGTACTTC.

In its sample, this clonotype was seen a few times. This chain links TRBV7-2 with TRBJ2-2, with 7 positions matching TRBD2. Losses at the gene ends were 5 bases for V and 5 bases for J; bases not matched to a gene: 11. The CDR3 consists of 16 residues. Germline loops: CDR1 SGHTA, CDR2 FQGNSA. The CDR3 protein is CASSISGTIQTGELFF. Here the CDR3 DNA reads TGTGCCAGCAGCATCTCCGGGACTATACAGACCGGGGAGCTGTTTTTT.

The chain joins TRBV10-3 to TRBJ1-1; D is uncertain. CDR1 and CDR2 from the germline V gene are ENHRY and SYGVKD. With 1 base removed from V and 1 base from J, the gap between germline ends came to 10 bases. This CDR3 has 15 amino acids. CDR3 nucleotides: TGTGCCATCAGTGAGTGGCAGCTCCCGAACACTGAAGCTTTCTTT. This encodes CAISEWQLPNTEAFF.

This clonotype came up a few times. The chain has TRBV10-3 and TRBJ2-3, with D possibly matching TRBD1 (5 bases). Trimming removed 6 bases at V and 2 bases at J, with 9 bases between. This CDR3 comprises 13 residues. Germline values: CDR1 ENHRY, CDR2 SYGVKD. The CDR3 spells CAIRNRFTDTQYF. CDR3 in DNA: TGTGCCATCAGGAACAGGTTCACAGATACGCAGTATTTT.

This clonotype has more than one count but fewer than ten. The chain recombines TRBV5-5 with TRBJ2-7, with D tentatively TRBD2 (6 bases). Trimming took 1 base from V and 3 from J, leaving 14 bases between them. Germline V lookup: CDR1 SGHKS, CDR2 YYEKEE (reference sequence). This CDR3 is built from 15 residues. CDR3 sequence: CASSLPGLLDYEQYF. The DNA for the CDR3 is TGTGCCAGCAGCTTGCCGGGACTCTTAGACTACGAGCAGTACTTC.